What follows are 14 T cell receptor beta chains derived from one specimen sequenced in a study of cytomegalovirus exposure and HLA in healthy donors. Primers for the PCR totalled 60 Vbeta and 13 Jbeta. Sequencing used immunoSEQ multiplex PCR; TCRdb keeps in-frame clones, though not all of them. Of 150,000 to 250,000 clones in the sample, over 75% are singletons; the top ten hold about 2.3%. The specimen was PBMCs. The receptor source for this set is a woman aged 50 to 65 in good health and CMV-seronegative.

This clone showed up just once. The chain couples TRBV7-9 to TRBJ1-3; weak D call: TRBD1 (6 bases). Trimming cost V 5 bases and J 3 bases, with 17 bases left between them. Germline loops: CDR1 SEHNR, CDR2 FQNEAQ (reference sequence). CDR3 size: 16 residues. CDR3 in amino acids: CASSPLGGAIGNTIYF. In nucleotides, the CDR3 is TGTGCCAGCAGCCCCTTGGGGGGGGCTATTGGAAACACCATATATTTT.

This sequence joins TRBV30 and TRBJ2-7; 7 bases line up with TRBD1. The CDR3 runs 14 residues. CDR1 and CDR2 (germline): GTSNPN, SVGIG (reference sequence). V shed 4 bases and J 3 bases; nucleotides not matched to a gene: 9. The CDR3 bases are TGTGCCTGGAATGGGGCCAGGGGGATCTACGAGCAGTACTTC. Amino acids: CAWNGARGIYEQYF.

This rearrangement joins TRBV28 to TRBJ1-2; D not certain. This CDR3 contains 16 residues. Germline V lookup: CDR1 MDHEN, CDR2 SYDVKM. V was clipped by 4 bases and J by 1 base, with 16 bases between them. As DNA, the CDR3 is TGTGCCAGCAGTTCCCCGCGGGGTGCCCATAACTATGGCTACACCTTC. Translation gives CASSSPRGAHNYGYTF.

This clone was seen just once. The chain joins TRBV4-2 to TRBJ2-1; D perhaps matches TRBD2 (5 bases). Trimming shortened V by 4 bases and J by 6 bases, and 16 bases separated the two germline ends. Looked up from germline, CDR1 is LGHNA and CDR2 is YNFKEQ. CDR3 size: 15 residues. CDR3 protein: CASSPPPRAGNEQFF. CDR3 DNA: TGTGCCAGCAGCCCTCCCCCGAGGGCCGGCAATGAGCAGTTCTTC.

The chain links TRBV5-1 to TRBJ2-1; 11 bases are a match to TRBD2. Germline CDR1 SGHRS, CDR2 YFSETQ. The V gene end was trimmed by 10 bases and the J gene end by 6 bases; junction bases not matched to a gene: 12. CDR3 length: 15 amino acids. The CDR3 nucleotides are TGCGCCTCGGGACTAGCGGCGTTTACGGGCAATGAGCAGTTCTTC. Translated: CASGLAAFTGNEQFF.

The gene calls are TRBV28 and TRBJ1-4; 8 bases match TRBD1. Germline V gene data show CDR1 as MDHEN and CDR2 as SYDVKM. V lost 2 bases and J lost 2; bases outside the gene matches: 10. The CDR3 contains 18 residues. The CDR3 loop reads CASSLTDRVIPTNEKLFF. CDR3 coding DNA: TGTGCCAGCAGTTTAACGGACAGGGTAATTCCGACTAATGAAAAACTGTTTTTT.

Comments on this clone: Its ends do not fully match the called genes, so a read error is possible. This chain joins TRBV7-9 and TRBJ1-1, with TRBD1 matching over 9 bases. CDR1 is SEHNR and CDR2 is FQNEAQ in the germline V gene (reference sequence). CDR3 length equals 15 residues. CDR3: CSSTKNYGTGTEAFF. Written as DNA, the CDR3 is TGTTCCAGCACCAAAAATTATGGGACAGGGACTGAAGCTTTCTTT.

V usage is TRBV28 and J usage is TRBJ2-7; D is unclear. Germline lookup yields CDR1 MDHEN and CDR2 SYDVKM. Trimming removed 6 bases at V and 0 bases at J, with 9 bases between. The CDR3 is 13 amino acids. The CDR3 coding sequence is TGTGCCAGCAGCCTTAAAAACTCCTACGAGCAGTACTTC. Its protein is CASSLKNSYEQYF.

The CDR3 sequence: CASSSWTSGSANEQFF. For the CDR3, the DNA is TGTGCCAGCAGTTCCTGGACTAGCGGGAGTGCGAATGAGCAGTTCTTC. The chain joins TRBV28 to TRBJ2-1; 13 nucleotides line up with TRBD2. Germline lookup yields CDR1 MDHEN and CDR2 SYDVKM. The CDR3 has 16 residues. With 4 bases clipped from V and 7 bases from J, the junction kept 7 bases outside the gene matches.

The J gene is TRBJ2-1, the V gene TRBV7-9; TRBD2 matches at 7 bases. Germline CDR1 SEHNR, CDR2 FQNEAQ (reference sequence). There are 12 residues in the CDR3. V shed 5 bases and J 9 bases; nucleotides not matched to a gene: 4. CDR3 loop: CASSQLATEQFF. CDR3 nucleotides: TGTGCCAGCAGCCAACTAGCGACTGAGCAGTTCTTC.

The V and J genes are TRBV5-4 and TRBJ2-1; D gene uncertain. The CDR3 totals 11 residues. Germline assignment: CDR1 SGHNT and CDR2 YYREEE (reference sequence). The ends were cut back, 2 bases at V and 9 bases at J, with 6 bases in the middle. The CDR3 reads CASSFSSEQFF. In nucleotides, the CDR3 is TGTGCCAGCAGCTTTTCTAGTGAGCAGTTCTTC. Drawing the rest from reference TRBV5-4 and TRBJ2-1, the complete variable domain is ETGVTQSPTHLIKTRGQQVTLRCSSQSGHNTVSWYQQALGQGPQFIFQYYREEENGRGNFPPRFSGLQFPNYSSELNVNALELDDSALYLCASSFSSEQFFGPGTRLTVL.

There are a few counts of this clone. The CDR3 spells CASSTGPNQPQHF. CDR3 nucleotides: TGTGCCAGCTCAACAGGGCCAAATCAGCCCCAGCATTTT. The genes are TRBV28 and TRBJ1-5; D is possibly TRBD1 (6 bases). Trimming shortened V by 8 bases and J by 4 bases, and 12 bases separated the two germline ends. Per germline, CDR1 MDHEN and CDR2 SYDVKM. The CDR3 length is 13 residues.

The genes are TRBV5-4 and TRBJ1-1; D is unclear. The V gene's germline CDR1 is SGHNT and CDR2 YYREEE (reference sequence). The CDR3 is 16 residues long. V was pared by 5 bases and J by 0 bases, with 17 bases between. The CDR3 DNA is TGTGCCAGCAGTGCTCACGGGAGGACGGTGAACACTGAAGCTTTCTTT. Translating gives CASSAHGRTVNTEAFF.

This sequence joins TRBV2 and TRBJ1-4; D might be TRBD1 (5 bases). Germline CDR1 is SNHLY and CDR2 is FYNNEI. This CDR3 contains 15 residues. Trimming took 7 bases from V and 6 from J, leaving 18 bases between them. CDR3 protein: CASKPTGVVDEKLFF. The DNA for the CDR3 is TGTGCCAGCAAGCCGACGGGGGTTGTAGATGAAAAACTGTTTTTT.